The sequence of this T cell receptor beta chain was determined in a study of metastatic and nonmetastatic thyroid tumors. The overall study: The authors compared repertoires across blood and tumor or nodule tissue from malignant and benign thyroid patients.

Patients were all untreated before their thyroid surgery. In its sample, this clone was seen many times. V lost 10 bases and J 5 bases, leaving 20 bases between the germline ends. The CDR3 spans 14 residues. CDR1 is MNHEY and CDR2 is SVGEGT in the germline V gene. TCRdb reprocessed the PCR reads via MiXCR. The sample has roughly 58,000 clones; just over 4% are singletons. This clonotype was obtained from a female donor with papillary thyroid cancer or a benign thyroid nodule (not recorded which). Some clones in this sample may be carry-over from other donors' samples. The chain has TRBV6-2 or TRBV6-3 and TRBJ2-5; tentatively, D is TRBD1 or TRBD2 (6 bases each). Material for sequencing was blood. The CDR3 DNA follows: TGTGCCACACAAAGAAGGGTAGGGGGGGAGACCCAGTACTTC. Protein product: CATQRRVGGETQYF.